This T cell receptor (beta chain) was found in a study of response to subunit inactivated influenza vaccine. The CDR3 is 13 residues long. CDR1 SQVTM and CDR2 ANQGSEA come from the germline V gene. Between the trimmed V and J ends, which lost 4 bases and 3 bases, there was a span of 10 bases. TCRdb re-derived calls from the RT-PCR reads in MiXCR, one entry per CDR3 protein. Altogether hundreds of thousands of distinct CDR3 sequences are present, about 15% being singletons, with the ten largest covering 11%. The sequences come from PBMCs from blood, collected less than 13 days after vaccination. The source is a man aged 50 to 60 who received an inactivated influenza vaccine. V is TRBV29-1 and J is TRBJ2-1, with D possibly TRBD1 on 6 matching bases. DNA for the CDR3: TGCAGCGTTGGGCAGGGGTTCTACAATGAGCAGTTCTTC. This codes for CSVGQGFYNEQFF.